These 14 T cell receptor beta chains were sequenced from one sample in a study of shared clonotypes between healthy human individuals. The repertoire was sequenced with immunoSEQ multiplex PCR; TCRdb's copy has only in-frame clones and lacks some. Of over a million clones listed, over 95% are singletons. What was sequenced was naive CD4+ T cells sorted from blood. Regarding subset: CD45RA+ positively selected. Receptors originate from a young man in good health.

The rearrangement links TRBV28 to TRBJ2-7; D is ambiguous. Trimming pared 2 bases from V and 2 bases from J, leaving 7 bases between. This CDR3 is 13 amino acids long. Germline loops: CDR1 MDHEN, CDR2 SYDVKM. This CDR3 reads CASSLAAPYEQYF. The CDR3 bases are TGTGCCAGCAGTTTAGCGGCCCCCTACGAGCAGTACTTC.

The gene calls are TRBV28 and TRBJ1-5; a weak D match, TRBD1 (5 bases). The CDR3 totals 16 residues. The germline gives CDR1 MDHEN, CDR2 SYDVKM. Trimming left V 5 bases short and J 5 bases short, with 19 bases between. The CDR3 DNA follows: TGTGCCAGCAGTCCTCTGTCCTGGGCAGGGCATCAGCCCCAGCATTTT. It yields the protein CASSPLSWAGHQPQHF.

The chain joins TRBV30 to TRBJ2-4; unclear D gene. V lost 3 bases, J lost 2 bases, and 5 bases lay in between. CDR1 is GTSNPN, CDR2 SVGIG, per germline (reference sequence). The CDR3 is 12 amino acids. The DNA of the CDR3 is TGTGCCTGGAGCAGTACCAAAAACATTCAGTACTTC. Translated, it gives CAWSSTKNIQYF.

This rearrangement joins TRBV5-6 to TRBJ2-3, with TRBD1 as a possible D gene (5 bases). Trimming took 4 bases from V and 3 from J, leaving 18 bases between them. The germline gives CDR1 SGHDT, CDR2 YYEEEE. The CDR3 consists of 16 residues. CDR3 amino acids: CASSSGMSGKTDTQYF. CDR3 coding DNA: TGTGCCAGCAGCAGTGGTATGTCAGGGAAAACAGATACGCAGTATTTT. The full variable domain, with the rest looked up from reference TRBV5-6 and TRBJ2-3, is DAGVTQSPTHLIKTRGQQVTLRCSPKSGHDTVSWYQQALGQGPQFIFQYYEEEERQRGNFPDRFSGHQFPNYSSELNVNALLLGDSALYLCASSSGMSGKTDTQYFGPGTRLTVL.

The chain joins TRBV5-1 to TRBJ2-5, with 7 bases identical to TRBD1. The germline CDR1 and CDR2 sequences are SGHRS and YFSETQ. V was pared by 4 bases and J by 0 bases, with 0 bases of the junction left unmatched. The CDR3 contains 13 residues. The CDR3 nucleotides are TGCGCCAGCAGCGGGACAGACCAAGAGACCCAGTACTTC. Amino acids: CASSGTDQETQYF.

V and J are TRBV7-2 and TRBJ2-3; unclear D gene. From germline, CDR1 is SGHTA and CDR2 FQGNSA. CDR3 size: 15 residues. The germline V and J ends were trimmed by 1 base and 0 bases, with 8 bases remaining between them. CDR3 loop: CASSLDRWSTDTQYF. CDR3 sequence (DNA): TGTGCCAGCAGCTTAGATCGGTGGAGCACAGATACGCAGTATTTT.

V usage is TRBV6-1 and J usage is TRBJ1-5; D perhaps matches TRBD1 (6 bases). V shed 5 bases and J shed 3 bases, with 11 bases lying between them. The CDR3 loop spans 14 amino acids. CDR1 and CDR2 from the germline V gene are MNHNS and SASEGT. The CDR3 DNA reads TGTGCCAGCAGTTTTACAGGGTACAATCAGCCCCAGCATTTT. Translating it yields CASSFTGYNQPQHF.

This chain joins TRBV7-2 and TRBJ2-4; D gene uncertain. CDR1 SGHTA and CDR2 FQGNSA come from the germline V gene. V lost 3 bases, J lost 0 bases, and 6 bases lay in between. The CDR3 extends over 14 amino acids. This CDR3 is CASSLGLAKNIQYF. CDR3 bases: TGTGCCAGCAGCTTGGGGTTAGCCAAAAACATTCAGTACTTC. The full variable domain, completed using reference TRBV7-2 and TRBJ2-4, is GAGVSQSPSNKVTEKGKDVELRCDPISGHTALYWYRQSLGQGLEFLIYFQGNSAPDKSGLPSDRFSAERTGGSVSTLTIQRTQQEDSAVYLCASSLGLAKNIQYFGAGTRLSVL.

The rearrangement joins TRBV7-4 to TRBJ2-1; no clear D. The V end lost 1 base, the J end lost 10 bases, and 14 bases lay between the germline ends. Germline V gives CDR1 SGHVT, CDR2 SQSDAQ. The CDR3 consists of 14 residues. The CDR3 reads CASSLVAGPVEQFF. CDR3 bases: TGTGCCAGCAGCTTAGTCGCCGGTCCGGTGGAGCAGTTCTTC.

The chain is built from TRBV7-2 and TRBJ1-2, with D hard to call. V was cut by 2 bases and J by 6 bases, with 7 bases left in between. This CDR3 is 12 amino acids long. CDR1 is SGHTA and CDR2 is FQGNSA in the germline V gene. The CDR3 DNA follows: TGTGCCAGCAGCTTAAGACTCAATGGCTACACCTTC. This encodes CASSLRLNGYTF. The complete variable domain, with remaining parts taken from reference TRBV7-2 and TRBJ1-2, reads GAGVSQSPSNKVTEKGKDVELRCDPISGHTALYWYRQSLGQGLEFLIYFQGNSAPDKSGLPSDRFSAERTGGSVSTLTIQRTQQEDSAVYLCASSLRLNGYTFGSGTRLTVV.

The V call is TRBV7-3, the J call TRBJ2-1, with D tentatively TRBD1 (5 bases). With 4 bases removed from V and 2 bases from J, the gap between germline ends came to 9 bases. There are 14 residues in the CDR3. Germline CDR1 is SGHTA and CDR2 is FQGTGA. The CDR3 protein is CASSSTGTYNEQFF. DNA for the CDR3: TGTGCCAGCAGCTCTACAGGAACCTACAATGAGCAGTTCTTC. Full variable domain (remainder filled in from reference TRBV7-3 and TRBJ2-1): GAGVSQTPSNKVTEKGKYVELRCDPISGHTALYWYRQSLGQGPEFLIYFQGTGAADDSGLPNDRFFAVRPEGSVSTLKIQRTERGDSAVYLCASSSTGTYNEQFFGPGTRLTVL.

This clone was detected once. The DNA for the CDR3 is TGTGCCAGCAGCCAGACTAGCGGGGCAAGGGACGAGCAGTACTTC. Its protein product is CASSQTSGARDEQYF. The chain is built from TRBV2 and TRBJ2-7; 11 bases are a match to TRBD2. Germline V CDR1 and CDR2: SNHLY, FYNNEI. The CDR3 totals 15 residues. Trimming at V came to 6 bases and at J to 5 bases, leaving 9 bases not matched to a gene.

The chain couples TRBV7-6 to TRBJ2-3; TRBD2 matches 10 bases. The CDR3 runs 15 residues. The germline CDR1 and CDR2 sequences are SGHVS and FNYEAQ. V dropped 5 bases and J dropped 11; count of bases not matched to a gene: 13. DNA of the CDR3: TGTGCCAGCAGCACAAGTCTAGCGGGAGAAGGTCGGCAGTATTTT. Its translation is CASSTSLAGEGRQYF.

Concerning this clone itself: Different DNA sequences within this sample yield the same CDR3. This sequence joins TRBV18 and TRBJ1-5; tentatively, D is TRBD1 (5 bases). The CDR3 has 13 residues. CDR1 and CDR2 (germline): KGHSH, LQKENI. Trimming stripped 3 bases from V and 4 bases from J, with 7 bases between. CDR3 sequence reads: CASSPGRNQPQHF. CDR3 sequence (DNA): TGTGCCAGCTCACCGGGGCGAAATCAGCCCCAGCATTTT.